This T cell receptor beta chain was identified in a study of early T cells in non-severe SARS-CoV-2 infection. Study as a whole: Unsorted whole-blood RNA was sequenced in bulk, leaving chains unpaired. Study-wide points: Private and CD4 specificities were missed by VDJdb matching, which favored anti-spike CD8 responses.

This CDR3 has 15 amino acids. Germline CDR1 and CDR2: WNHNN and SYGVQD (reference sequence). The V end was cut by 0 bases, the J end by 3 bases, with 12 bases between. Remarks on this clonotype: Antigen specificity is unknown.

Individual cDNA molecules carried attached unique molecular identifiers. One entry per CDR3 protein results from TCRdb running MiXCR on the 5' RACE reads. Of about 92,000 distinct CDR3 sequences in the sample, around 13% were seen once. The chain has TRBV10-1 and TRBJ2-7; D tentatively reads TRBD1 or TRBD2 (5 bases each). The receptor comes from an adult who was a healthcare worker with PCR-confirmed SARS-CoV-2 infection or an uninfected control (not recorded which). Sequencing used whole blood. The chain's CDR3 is CASSESTGPDYEQYF. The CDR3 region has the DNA TGCGCCAGCAGTGAGTCGACGGGGCCGGACTACGAGCAGTACTTC.